A single sample is the source of the 11 T cell receptor beta chains below, sequenced in a study of cytomegalovirus exposure and HLA in healthy donors. The study ran its PCR with 60 Vbeta and 13 Jbeta primers. Here immunoSEQ multiplex PCR was the method, and the copy in TCRdb shows in-frame clones only, minus some. The top ten clones hold around 3.5% of a sample with 93,000 or so clones, about 71% of them seen once. The material sequenced was PBMCs. The receptor source for this set is a woman aged 45-60 years in good health and CMV-seronegative.

The genes are TRBV29-1 and TRBJ1-1, with unresolved D. This CDR3 is built from 12 residues. V was pared by 4 bases and J by 5 bases, with 11 bases between. CDR1 SQVTM and CDR2 ANQGSEA come from the germline V gene. The CDR3 region is CSVGGVETEAFF. CDR3 in DNA: TGCAGCGTTGGCGGGGTGGAGACTGAAGCTTTCTTT.

V is TRBV2 and J is TRBJ1-5; the D gene is possibly TRBD1 (5 bases). This CDR3 contains 14 residues. Trimming took off 2 bases at V and 7 bases at J, with 12 bases between the two ends. Looked up from germline, CDR1 is SNHLY and CDR2 is FYNNEI. CDR3 amino acids: CASSERQGGQPQHF. CDR3 in DNA: TGTGCCAGCAGTGAAAGGCAGGGAGGGCAGCCCCAGCATTTT.

The chain is built from TRBV15 and TRBJ1-1; TRBD1 is a possible D gene (5 bases). Germline assignment: CDR1 LNHNV and CDR2 YYDKDF (reference sequence). V was cut by 1 base and J by 4 bases, with 16 bases left in between. The CDR3 is made up of 16 amino acids. As DNA, the CDR3 is TGTGCCACCAGCAGAGGCCGGGGGATGGGGATCACTGAAGCTTTCTTT. Protein product: CATSRGRGMGITEAFF.

This chain links TRBV6-5 with TRBJ1-2; 8 bases line up with TRBD1. CDR1 is MNHEY and CDR2 is SVGAGI in the germline V gene. The trim removed 4 bases at V and 5 bases at J, leaving 12 bases unmatched. CDR3 length equals 16 residues. CDR3 protein: CASSFGQGEAYYGYTF. The CDR3, as DNA: TGTGCCAGCAGTTTCGGACAGGGTGAGGCCTATTATGGCTACACCTTC.

Worth noting for this clone: This sample includes further DNA sequences coding for the same CDR3. The chain recombines TRBV30 with TRBJ1-2; TRBD1 agrees at 7 bases. The trim removed 2 bases at V and 4 bases at J, leaving 4 bases unmatched. The CDR3 spans 13 residues. CDR1 GTSNPN and CDR2 SVGIG come from the germline V gene (reference sequence). The CDR3 reads CAWSPGTAYGYTF. CDR3 sequence (DNA): TGTGCCTGGAGTCCCGGGACAGCCTATGGCTACACCTTC.

V usage is TRBV7-9 and J usage is TRBJ2-7; D unclear. The CDR3 length is 12 residues. Germline-derived CDR1 and CDR2 are SEHNR and FQNEAQ (reference sequence). The V gene lost 3 bases and the J gene lost 6 bases, with 9 bases spanning the gap. The CDR3 sequence: CASSFGPLEQYF. Here the CDR3 DNA reads TGTGCCAGCAGCTTCGGTCCGCTCGAGCAGTACTTC. The whole variable domain, remainder taken from reference TRBV7-9 and TRBJ2-7, is DTGVSQNPRHKITKRGQNVTFRCDPISEHNRLYWYRQTLGQGPEFLTYFQNEAQLEKSRLLSDRFSAERPKGSFSTLEIQRTEQGDSAMYLCASSFGPLEQYFGPGTRLTVT.

This clone showed up just a few times. The V gene is TRBV2, the J gene TRBJ2-7, with 9 bases matching TRBD2. The germline V gene has CDR1 SNHLY and CDR2 FYNNEI. The V and J ends lost 8 bases and 5 bases, in that order; junction bases with no gene match: 10. The CDR3 has 14 amino acids. CDR3 sequence (DNA): TGTGCCAGCCGGATCGGACTAGCGCGCGACGAGCAGTACTTC. It translates to CASRIGLARDEQYF.

This chain links TRBV30 with TRBJ2-3, with D tentatively TRBD2 (5 bases). Germline V lookup: CDR1 GTSNPN, CDR2 SVGIG (reference sequence). Trimming stripped 0 bases from V and 3 bases from J, with 10 bases between. There are 14 residues in the CDR3. The CDR3 region is CAWSVRGGTDTQYF. Here the CDR3 DNA reads TGTGCCTGGAGTGTACGGGGTGGGACAGATACGCAGTATTTT.

A few counts support this clone. This chain connects TRBV18 to TRBJ2-2; D is perhaps TRBD2 (7 bases). The CDR3 sequence is 16 residues long. Trimming took off 3 bases at V and 3 bases at J, with 14 bases between the two ends. In germline, CDR1 is KGHSH, CDR2 LQKENI. CDR3 amino acids: CASSPRGGSDTGELFF. CDR3 bases: TGTGCCAGCTCACCGAGGGGGGGCTCGGACACCGGGGAGCTGTTTTTT.

This clone appeared a single time. The rearrangement joins TRBV27 to TRBJ1-2; 7 bases are a match to TRBD1. V lost 3 bases and J lost 4; bases outside the gene matches: 5. This CDR3 contains 14 residues. Germline V gene sequence: CDR1 MNHEY, CDR2 SMNVEV (reference sequence). CDR3 bases: TGTGCCAGCAGTTTTAGGGGGCTGAGCTATGGCTACACCTTC. The encoded protein is CASSFRGLSYGYTF.

The chain combines TRBV6-1 with TRBJ1-2; 7 positions agree with TRBD1. Unmatched junction bases numbered 8, after V lost 0 bases and J lost 4 bases. The germline gives CDR1 MNHNS, CDR2 SASEGT. CDR3 length: 16 amino acids. The CDR3 DNA sequence: TGTGCCAGCAGTGAAGCGGGGACAGCAGAGGGCTATGGCTACACCTTC. Translation: CASSEAGTAEGYGYTF.